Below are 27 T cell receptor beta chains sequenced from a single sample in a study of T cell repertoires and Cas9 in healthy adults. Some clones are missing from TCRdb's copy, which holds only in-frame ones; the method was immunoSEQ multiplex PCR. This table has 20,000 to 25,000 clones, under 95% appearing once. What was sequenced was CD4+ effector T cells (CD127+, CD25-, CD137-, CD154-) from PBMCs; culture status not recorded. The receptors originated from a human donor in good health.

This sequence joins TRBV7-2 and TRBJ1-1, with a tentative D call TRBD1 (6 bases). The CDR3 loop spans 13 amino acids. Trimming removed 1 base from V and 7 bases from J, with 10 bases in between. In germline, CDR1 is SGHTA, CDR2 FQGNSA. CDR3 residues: CASSLVAGDEAFF. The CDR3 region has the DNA TGTGCCAGCAGCTTAGTGGCAGGGGATGAAGCTTTCTTT.

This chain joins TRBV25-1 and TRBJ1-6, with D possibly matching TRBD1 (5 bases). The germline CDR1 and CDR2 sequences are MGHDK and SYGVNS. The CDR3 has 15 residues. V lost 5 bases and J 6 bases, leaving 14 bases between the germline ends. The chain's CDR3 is CASSYTTEINSPLHF. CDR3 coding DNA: TGTGCCAGCAGTTATACGACAGAAATTAATTCACCCCTCCACTTT.

CDR3 sequence (DNA): TGTGCCAGTAGAGAGGGACAGGGGAACACTGAAGCTTTCTTT. As protein: CASREGQGNTEAFF. The chain couples TRBV19 to TRBJ1-1; 9 nucleotides agree with TRBD1. Looked up from germline, CDR1 is LNHDA and CDR2 is SQIVND (reference sequence). V was clipped by 6 bases and J by 1 base; unmatched bases: 3. This CDR3 has 14 amino acids. Drawing the rest from reference TRBV19 and TRBJ1-1, the complete variable domain is DGGITQSPKYLFRKEGQNVTLSCEQNLNHDAMYWYRQDPGQGLRLIYYSQIVNDFQKGDIAEGYSVSREKKESFPLTVTSAQKNPTAFYLCASREGQGNTEAFFGQGTRLTVV.

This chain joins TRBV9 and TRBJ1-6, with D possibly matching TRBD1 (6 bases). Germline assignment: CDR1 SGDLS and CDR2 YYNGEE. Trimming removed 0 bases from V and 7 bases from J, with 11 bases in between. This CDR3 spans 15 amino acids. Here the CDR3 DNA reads TGTGCCAGCAGCGTAGGGGGGACACCGAATTCACCCCTCCACTTT. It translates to CASSVGGTPNSPLHF. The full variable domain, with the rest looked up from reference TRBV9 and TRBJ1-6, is DSGVTQTPKHLITATGQRVTLRCSPRSGDLSVYWYQQSLDQGLQFLIQYYNGEERAKGNILERFSAQQFPDLHSELNLSSLELGDSALYFCASSVGGTPNSPLHFGNGTRLTVT.

CDR3 sequence reads: CASSLGGNRGYEQYV. CDR3 in DNA: TGTGCCAGCAGCTTAGGAGGGAACAGGGGCTACGAGCAGTACGTC. The chain carries TRBV7-9 and TRBJ2-7; 7 bases match TRBD1. Germline CDR1 is SEHNR and CDR2 is FQNEAQ (reference sequence). V lost 1 base, J lost 3 bases, and 6 bases stayed unmatched. This CDR3 is 15 amino acids long.

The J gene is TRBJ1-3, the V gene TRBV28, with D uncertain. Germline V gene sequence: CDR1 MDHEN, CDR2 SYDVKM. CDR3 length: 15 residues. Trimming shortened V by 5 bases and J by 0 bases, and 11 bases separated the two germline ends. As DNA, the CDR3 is TGTGCCAGCAGTACCCTCCCCGTCTCTGGAAACACCATATATTTT. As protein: CASSTLPVSGNTIYF.

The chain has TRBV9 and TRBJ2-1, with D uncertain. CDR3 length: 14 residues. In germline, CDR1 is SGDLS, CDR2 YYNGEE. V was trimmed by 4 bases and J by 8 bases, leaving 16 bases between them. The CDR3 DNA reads TGTGCCAGCAGCCCGCTGCTGGCTAACGATGAGCAGTTCTTC. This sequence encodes CASSPLLANDEQFF.

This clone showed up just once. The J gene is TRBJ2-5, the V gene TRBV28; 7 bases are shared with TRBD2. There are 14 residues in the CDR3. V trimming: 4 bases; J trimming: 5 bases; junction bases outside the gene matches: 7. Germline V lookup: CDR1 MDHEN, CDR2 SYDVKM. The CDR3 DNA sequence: TGTGCCAGCAGTTGGGGAGGGGTCCGTGAGACCCAGTACTTC. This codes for CASSWGGVRETQYF.

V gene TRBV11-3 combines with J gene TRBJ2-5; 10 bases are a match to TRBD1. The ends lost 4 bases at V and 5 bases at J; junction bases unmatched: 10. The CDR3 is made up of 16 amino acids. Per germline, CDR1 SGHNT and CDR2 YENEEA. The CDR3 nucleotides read TGTGCCAGCAGCTCCAGGACAGGGGGAATTCCGGAGACCCAGTACTTC. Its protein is CASSSRTGGIPETQYF.

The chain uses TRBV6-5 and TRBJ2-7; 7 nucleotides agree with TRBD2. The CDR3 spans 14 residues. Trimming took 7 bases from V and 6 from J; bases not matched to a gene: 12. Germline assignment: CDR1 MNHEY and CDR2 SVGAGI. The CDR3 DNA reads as TGTGCCAGCAATCCGACACGGGAGGCATTCGAGCAGTACTTC. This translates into CASNPTREAFEQYF.

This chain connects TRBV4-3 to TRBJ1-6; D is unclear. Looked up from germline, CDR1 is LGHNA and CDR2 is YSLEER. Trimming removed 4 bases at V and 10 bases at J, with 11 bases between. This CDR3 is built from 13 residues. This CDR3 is CASSPEVGSPLHF. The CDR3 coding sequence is TGCGCCAGCAGCCCAGAAGTCGGATCACCCCTCCACTTT.

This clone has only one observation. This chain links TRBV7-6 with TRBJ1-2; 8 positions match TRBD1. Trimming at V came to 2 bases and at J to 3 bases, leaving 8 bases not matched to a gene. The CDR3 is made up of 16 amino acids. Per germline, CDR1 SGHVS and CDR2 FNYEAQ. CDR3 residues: CASSLRQGAGDYGYTF. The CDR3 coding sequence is TGTGCCAGCAGCTTACGGCAGGGGGCAGGCGACTATGGCTACACCTTC.

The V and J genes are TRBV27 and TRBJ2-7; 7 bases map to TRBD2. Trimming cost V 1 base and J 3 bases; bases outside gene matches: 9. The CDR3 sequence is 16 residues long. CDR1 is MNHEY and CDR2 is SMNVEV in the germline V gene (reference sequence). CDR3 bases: TGTGCCAGCAGTTTATGGGGGGGGGACTACATCTACGAGCAGTACTTC. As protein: CASSLWGGDYIYEQYF.

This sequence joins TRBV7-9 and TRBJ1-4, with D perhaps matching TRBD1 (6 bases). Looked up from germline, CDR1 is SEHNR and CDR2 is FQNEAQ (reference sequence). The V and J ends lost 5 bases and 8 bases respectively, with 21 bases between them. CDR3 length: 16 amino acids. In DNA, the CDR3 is TGTGCCAGCAGCCGCCGTCCGGGACATGAAGAGGAAAAACTGTTTTTT. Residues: CASSRRPGHEEEKLFF.

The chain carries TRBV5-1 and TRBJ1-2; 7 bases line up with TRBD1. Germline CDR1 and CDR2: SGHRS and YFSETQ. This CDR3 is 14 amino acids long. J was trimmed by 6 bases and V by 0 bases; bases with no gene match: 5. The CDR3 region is CASSLDDRADGYTF. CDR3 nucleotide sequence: TGCGCCAGCAGCTTGGACGACAGGGCTGATGGCTACACCTTC.

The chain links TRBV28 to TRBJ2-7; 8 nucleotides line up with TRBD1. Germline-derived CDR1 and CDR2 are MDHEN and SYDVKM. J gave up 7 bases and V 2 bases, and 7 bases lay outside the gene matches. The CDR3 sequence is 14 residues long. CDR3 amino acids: CASSLGQGRREQYV. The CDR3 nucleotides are TGTGCCAGCAGTTTAGGACAGGGTCGTCGGGAGCAGTACGTC.

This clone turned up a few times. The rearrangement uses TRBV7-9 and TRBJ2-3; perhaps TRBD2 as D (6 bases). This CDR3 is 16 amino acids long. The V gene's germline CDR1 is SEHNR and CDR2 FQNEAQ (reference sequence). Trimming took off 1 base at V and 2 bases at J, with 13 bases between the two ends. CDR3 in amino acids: CASSLDVGLHTDTQYF. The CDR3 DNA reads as TGTGCCAGCAGCTTAGATGTGGGACTCCACACAGATACGCAGTATTTT.

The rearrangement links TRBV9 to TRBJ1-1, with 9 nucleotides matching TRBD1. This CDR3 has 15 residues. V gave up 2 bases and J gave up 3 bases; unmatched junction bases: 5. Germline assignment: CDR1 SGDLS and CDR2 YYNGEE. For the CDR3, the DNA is TGTGCCAGCAGCGTCCGGGACAGGGTATACACTGAAGCTTTCTTT. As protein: CASSVRDRVYTEAFF.

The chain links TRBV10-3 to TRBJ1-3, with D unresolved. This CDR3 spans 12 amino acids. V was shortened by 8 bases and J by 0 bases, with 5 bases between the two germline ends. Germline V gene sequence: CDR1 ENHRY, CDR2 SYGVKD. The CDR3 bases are TGTGCCATCGTTGGCTCTGGAAACACCATATATTTT. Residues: CAIVGSGNTIYF.

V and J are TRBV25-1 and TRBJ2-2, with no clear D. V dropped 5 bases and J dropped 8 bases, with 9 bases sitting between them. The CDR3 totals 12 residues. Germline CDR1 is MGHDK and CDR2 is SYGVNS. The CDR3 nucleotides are TGTGCCAGCAGTCCGCCCGTGGGGGAGCTGTTTTTT. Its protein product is CASSPPVGELFF. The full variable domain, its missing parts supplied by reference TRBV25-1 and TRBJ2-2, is EADIYQTPRYLVIGTGKKITLECSQTMGHDKMYWYQQDPGMELHLIHYSYGVNSTEKGDLSSESTVSRIRTEHFPLTLESARPSHTSQYLCASSPPVGELFFGEGSRLTVL.

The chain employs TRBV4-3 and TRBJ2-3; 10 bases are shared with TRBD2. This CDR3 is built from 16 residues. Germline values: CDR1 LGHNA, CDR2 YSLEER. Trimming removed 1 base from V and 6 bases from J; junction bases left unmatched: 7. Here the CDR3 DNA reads TGCGCCAGCAGCCAAGTCCGCGGGACTAGCGCGGATACGCAGTATTTT. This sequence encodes CASSQVRGTSADTQYF.

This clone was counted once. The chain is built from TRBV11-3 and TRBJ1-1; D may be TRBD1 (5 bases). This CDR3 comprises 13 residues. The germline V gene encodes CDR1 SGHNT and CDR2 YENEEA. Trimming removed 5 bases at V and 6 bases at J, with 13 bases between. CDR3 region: CASSVRAGAEAFF. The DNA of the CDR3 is TGTGCCAGCAGCGTCAGGGCTGGCGCTGAAGCTTTCTTT.

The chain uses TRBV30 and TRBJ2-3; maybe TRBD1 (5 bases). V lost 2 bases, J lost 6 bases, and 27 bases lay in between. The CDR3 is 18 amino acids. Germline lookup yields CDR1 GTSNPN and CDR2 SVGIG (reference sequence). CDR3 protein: CAWSLTSHRQNLGDTQYF. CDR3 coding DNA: TGTGCCTGGAGTCTTACGTCCCACAGACAGAATCTTGGTGATACGCAGTATTTT.

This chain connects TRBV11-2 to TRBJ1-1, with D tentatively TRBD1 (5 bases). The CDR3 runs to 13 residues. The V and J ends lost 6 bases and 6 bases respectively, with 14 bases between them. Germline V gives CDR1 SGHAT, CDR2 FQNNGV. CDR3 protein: CASSLAGGAEAFF. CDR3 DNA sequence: TGTGCCAGCAGTCTAGCGGGGGGGGCTGAAGCTTTCTTT.

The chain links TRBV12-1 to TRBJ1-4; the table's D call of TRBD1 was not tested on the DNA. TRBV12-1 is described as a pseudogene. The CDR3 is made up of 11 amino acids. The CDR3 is CASSLLGDRFF. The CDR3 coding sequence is TGTGCCAGCAGCTTGCTCGGGGACAGGTTTTTT.

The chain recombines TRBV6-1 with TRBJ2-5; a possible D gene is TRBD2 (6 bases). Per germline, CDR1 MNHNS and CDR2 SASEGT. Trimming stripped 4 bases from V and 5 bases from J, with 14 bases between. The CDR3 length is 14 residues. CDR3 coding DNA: TGTGCCAGCAGTGGTAAGACTAGTCGGGAGACCCAGTACTTC. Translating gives CASSGKTSRETQYF.

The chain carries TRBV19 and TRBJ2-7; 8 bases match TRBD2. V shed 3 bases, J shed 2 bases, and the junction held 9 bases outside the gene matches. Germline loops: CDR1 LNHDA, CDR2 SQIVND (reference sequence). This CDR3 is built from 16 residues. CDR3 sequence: CASSIGGTRGTYEQYV. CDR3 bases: TGTGCCAGTAGTATTGGAGGGACTAGAGGCACCTACGAGCAGTACGTC.